The T cell receptor beta chain under discussion was sequenced for a study of T cells after yellow fever vaccination. Study-level results: Of the clonotypes, a small share occurred in both CD4 and CD8 compartments. Contaminants from the bulk population, in the form of abundant clonotypes, could be found in FACS-sorted repertoires.

Trimming shortened V by 3 bases and J by 3 bases, and 15 bases separated the two germline ends. The germline V gene has CDR1 LGHDT and CDR2 YNNKEL (reference sequence). The CDR3 is made up of 16 amino acids. This clonotype has only one observation. Its specificity is not known. In TCRdb, the 5' RACE reads were re-called with MiXCR into one record per CDR3 protein. The sample shows 450,000 to 550,000 distinct CDR3 sequences, approximately 21% of them seen only once. This sequence was found in a man younger than 45 who received the YFV17D yellow fever vaccine. The sequencing used PBMCs, collected 15 days after the yellow fever booster vaccination. The genes are TRBV3-1 and TRBJ2-1, with D possibly matching TRBD2 (5 bases). In nucleotides, the CDR3 is TGTGCCAGCAGCCAGGAACTAGGGCTGGGCTACAATGAGCAGTTCTTC. It codes for CASSQELGLGYNEQFF.